Detailed here is one TCR beta chain. Trimming took 2 bases from V and 2 from J, leaving 16 bases between them. The length of the CDR3 is 16 residues. Germline V gene sequence: CDR1 MNHEY, CDR2 SVGEGT. The source of the sample is a study of blood T cell repertoires in COVID-19. TCRdb keeps only in-frame clones here, not all; method: immunoSEQ multiplex PCR. The sample lists more than 90,000 clones, around 85% seen once, with around 11% in the top ten. Sequenced input: peripheral blood. The receptor's source is a human donor in a cohort sampled during active COVID-19. V usage is TRBV6-2 or TRBV6-3 and J usage is TRBJ2-7, with D possibly TRBD1 on 6 matching bases. The chain's CDR3 is CASSYKGQGRPYEQYF. CDR3 DNA sequence: TGTGCCAGCAGTTACAAAGGCCAGGGGAGACCCTACGAGCAGTACTTC.